The rows below give T cell receptor beta chains drawn from one sample of a study of cytotoxic CD8 clonotypes in ibrutinib-treated CLL. Clones were read by immunoSEQ multiplex PCR, and TCRdb kept only the in-frame ones, dropping some. The sample shows approximately 50,000 clones, approximately 71% of them seen only once. This sample comprised PBMCs, obtained after 12 months of ibrutinib treatment. The receptors derive from a human donor with chronic lymphocytic leukemia. Both conserved end residues are part of each CDR3. Each record gives: J gene, V gene, CDR3 protein.

J gene: TRBJ2-4
V gene: TRBV7-3
CDR3 protein: CASSLGGAKNIQYF

J gene: TRBJ2-7
V gene: TRBV7-9
CDR3 protein: CASSLGDRIVGYEQYF

J gene: TRBJ2-5
V gene: TRBV6-6
CDR3 protein: CASSYIAQETQYF

J gene: TRBJ2-7
V gene: TRBV6-1
CDR3 protein: CASVLEGWYEQYF

J gene: TRBJ1-4
V gene: TRBV15
CDR3 protein: CATSTNEKLFF

J gene: TRBJ1-1
V gene: TRBV14
CDR3 protein: CASSQVAGFTEAFF

J gene: TRBJ1-3
V gene: TRBV2
CDR3 protein: CASSELWGGTPSGNTIYF

J gene: TRBJ1-1
V gene: TRBV5-3
CDR3 protein: CARSLQGLAFF

J gene: TRBJ2-5
V gene: TRBV7-9
CDR3 protein: CASSLTGGQETQYF

J gene: TRBJ2-7
V gene: TRBV6-5
CDR3 protein: CASARTSGTLLEQYF

J gene: TRBJ2-1
V gene: TRBV29-1
CDR3 protein: CSAGGLNAEYEQFF

J gene: TRBJ2-3
V gene: TRBV4-2
CDR3 protein: CASSQDLGLAGTDTQYF

J gene: TRBJ2-4
V gene: TRBV14
CDR3 protein: CASSPRTSGGNIQYF

J gene: TRBJ2-2
V gene: TRBV30
CDR3 protein: CAWSVSRTGVTGELFF